This TCR beta chain was identified during a study of blood T cell repertoires in COVID-19. Turning to the study itself: Some COVID-19 samples were acute and others convalescent; all came from the United States, Italy and Spain. PBMCs, B-cell-depleted T cells, or T cells were the source of the cDNA or gDNA that made up the material.

This CDR3 has 16 residues. Germline V gene data show CDR1 as SGHRS and CDR2 as YFSETQ. The J segment lost 2 bases and the V segment lost 7 bases, leaving 12 bases of the junction unmatched. Original analysis: Reference gene primer amplification in the assay estimated nucleated cell counts. Profiling relied on immunoSEQ multiplex PCR, and the TCRdb table lists in-frame clones only, not all of them. V, J and clone size reflect that table, while D and trimming were determined from the DNA. The table has about 64,000 clones, approximately 78% seen once. The chain recombines TRBV5-1 with TRBJ2-5; 9 bases fit TRBD1. The clonotype comes from a human donor in a cohort sampled during active COVID-19. Material: peripheral blood. The CDR3: CASAQGAGRGQETQYF. The CDR3 DNA reads TGCGCCAGCGCACAGGGGGCCGGGCGGGGTCAAGAGACCCAGTACTTC.